The subject of this entry is one T cell receptor beta chain. Its cognate antigen is unknown. This specimen belongs to a study of Ad26.COV2.S vaccination and SARS-CoV-2 variants. The study, taken as a whole, reports: Using TCR breadth and depth analyses may have led to underestimated total T cell responses. In vaccinated individuals, spike-specific CD8+ and CD4+ T cell responses reportedly displayed substantial breadth.

Profiling relied on immunoSEQ multiplex PCR, and the TCRdb table lists in-frame clones only, not all of them. The data contain hundreds of thousands of clones, roughly nine tenths of them singletons. Documented treatment: 19 received Ad26.COV2.S at low or high dose, single or two shots; roughly five received placebo; per-sample allocation not given. The samples were gathered on day 63 after the first injection of vaccine or placebo. Donor was an adult aged 18-55 years in Boston. This vaccine is an Ad26 vector that expresses the Wuhan-strain SARS-CoV-2 spike. The length of the CDR3 is 14 residues. The V end was cut by 7 bases, the J end by 1 base, with 13 bases between. Germline CDR1 is MNHNY and CDR2 is SVGAGI (reference sequence).

The material sequenced was peripheral blood, taken in a trial of Ad26.COV2.S vaccine versus placebo. The sequence came from a person aged 18-60 years who received the Ad26.COV2.S COVID-19 vaccine or a placebo. The rearrangement links TRBV6-6 to TRBJ2-5; a weak D match, TRBD1 (5 bases). CDR3 DNA sequence: TGTGCCAGCAAGAAAGGGGTCACCCAAGAGACCCAGTACTTC. This encodes CASKKGVTQETQYF.